This T cell receptor beta chain was sequenced during a study of blood T cell repertoires in COVID-19. Whole-study context: The United States, Italy and Spain provided the acute and convalescent COVID-19 samples. Sources were T cells, B-cell-depleted T cells, or PBMCs; the material itself was cDNA or gDNA.

The CDR3 extends over 13 amino acids. The V gene's germline CDR1 is SEHNR and CDR2 FQNEAQ (reference sequence). V was shortened by 5 bases and J by 3 bases, with 10 bases between the two germline ends. Original processing methods: Amplification of reference gene primers provided the estimated nucleated cell counts. This table comes from immunoSEQ multiplex PCR, and its TCRdb copy is limited to in-frame clones, with some not included. V, J and clone size reflect that table, while D and trimming were determined from the DNA. The sample shows around 43,000 clones, more than 85% of them seen only once. The sequenced material came from peripheral blood. This receptor was obtained from a man between 50 and 59 years old in a cohort sampled during active COVID-19. This rearrangement joins TRBV7-9 to TRBJ1-2; a weak D match, TRBD1 (6 bases). The CDR3 loop is CASSLGGDYGYTF. The CDR3 DNA reads TGTGCCAGCAGCCTAGGGGGAGACTATGGCTACACCTTC.